This T cell receptor (beta chain) originates from a study of human T cells and chemical hapten exposure. General observations from the study: There was alopecia in the donors, so their immune response may differ from that of healthy people.

Trimming took 6 bases from V and 2 from J, leaving 14 bases between them. CDR3 length: 15 amino acids. TCRdb fed the RACE reads into MiXCR, producing one record per CDR3 protein. The sample carries roughly 360,000 distinct CDR3 sequences, roughly 4.8% recorded once. This clonotype has a count of ten or more. The antigen remains undetermined. This sample's time point: patch test 1, 2 weeks after DPC sensitization. Treatment defined: therapeutic diphenylcyclopropenone sensitization with weekly scalp DPC. This clonotype was sampled from a woman in her 50s with alopecia areata. Some clones in this sample may be carry-over from other donors' samples. The chain recombines TRBV12-3 or TRBV12-4 with TRBJ1-5, with a weak D call TRBD1 (5 bases). Material: whole blood, obtained in connection with sensitization to the hapten diphenylcyclopropenone (DPC). The CDR3 here is CASRPQGFGNQPQHF. The DNA for the CDR3 is TGTGCCAGCAGACCTCAGGGATTTGGCAATCAGCCCCAGCATTTT.